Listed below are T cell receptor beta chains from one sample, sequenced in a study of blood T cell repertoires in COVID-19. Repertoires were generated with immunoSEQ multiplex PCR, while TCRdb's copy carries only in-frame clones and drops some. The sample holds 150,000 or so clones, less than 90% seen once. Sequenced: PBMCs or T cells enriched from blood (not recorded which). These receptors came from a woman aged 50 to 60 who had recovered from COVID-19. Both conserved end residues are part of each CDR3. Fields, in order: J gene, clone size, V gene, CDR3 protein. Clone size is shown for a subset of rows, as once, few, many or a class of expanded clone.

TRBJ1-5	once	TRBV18	CASSPRGDQPQHF
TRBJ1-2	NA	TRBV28	CASTQGQINGYTF
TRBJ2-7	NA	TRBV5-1	CASSLGQGVYEQYF
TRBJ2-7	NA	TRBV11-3	CASSLITSGIYEQYF
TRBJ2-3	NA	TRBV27	CASSLLGARRTQYF
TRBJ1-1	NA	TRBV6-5	CASSYSSVGTEAFF
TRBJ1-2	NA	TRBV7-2	CASSPTGAGYTF
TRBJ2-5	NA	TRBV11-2	CASSWRHTKGETQYF
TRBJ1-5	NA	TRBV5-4	CASSRDILEPQHF
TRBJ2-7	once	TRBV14	CASRPSVLTGEQYF
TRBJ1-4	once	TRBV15	CATSRPGQREKLFF
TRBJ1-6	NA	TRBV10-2	CASTIGGGSPLHF
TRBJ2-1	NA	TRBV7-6	CASSRQRGGTAYNEQFF